The present entry profiles one T cell receptor beta chain with its context. Trimming stripped 1 base from V and 7 bases from J, with 10 bases between. The CDR3 is 13 residues long. CDR1 is MNHNS and CDR2 is SASEGT in the germline V gene. The data belong to a study of shared clonotypes between healthy human individuals. Profiling relied on immunoSEQ multiplex PCR, and the TCRdb table lists in-frame clones only, not all of them. The table shows approximately 2.5 million clones, with approximately 93% occurring only once. Source material: naive CD4+ T cells from PBMCs. Subset here: CD45RA+ positively selected. The clonotype originates from a man between 18 and 29 years old in good health. Some clones in this sample may be carry-over from other donors' samples. V usage is TRBV6-1 and J usage is TRBJ2-5; D is unresolved. The CDR3 reads CASSEGRDGTQYF. The CDR3 coding sequence is TGTGCCAGCAGTGAAGGGCGAGACGGGACCCAGTACTTC.